This entry features one TCR beta chain sequence. These data are taken from a study of blood T cell repertoires in COVID-19. For the study at large: Acute-phase and convalescent COVID-19 samples originated in the United States, Italy and Spain.

The germline CDR1 and CDR2 sequences are MNHEY and SMNVEV (reference sequence). V lost 3 bases, J lost 14 bases, and 4 bases stayed unmatched. The CDR3 totals 12 residues. The authors' processing: How many nucleated cells were present was estimated from reference gene primer amplification. Data came from immunoSEQ multiplex PCR; TCRdb stores just in-frame clones and leaves some out. Clone size and the V and J calls come from that table; the DNA yielded D and trimming. Of approximately 31,000 clones listed, approximately 91% are singletons. The receptor was derived from a man between 60 and 75 years old with acute or convalescent COVID-19. The sequenced sample was peripheral blood. V and J are TRBV27 and TRBJ2-1, with 10 bases matching TRBD2. The CDR3 protein is CASSFSGRREFF. CDR3 nucleotide sequence: TGTGCCAGCAGTTTTAGCGGGAGGCGGGAGTTCTTC.